One and the same sample provided the 13 T cell receptor beta chains below, sequenced in a study of T cell responses to AZD1222 COVID-19 vaccine. TCRdb keeps only in-frame clones here, not all; method: immunoSEQ multiplex PCR. The table lists some 170,000 clones, over 85% of them singletons. Sequencing was performed on peripheral blood, taken on day 0 of AZD1222 vaccination. The receptors derive from an adult in good health.

This chain connects TRBV19 to TRBJ1-3; D ambiguous. The V end lost 6 bases, the J end lost 2 bases, and 8 bases lay between the germline ends. The CDR3 length is 13 residues. Germline values: CDR1 LNHDA, CDR2 SQIVND (reference sequence). CDR3 DNA: TGTGCCAGTAGGGGCCCCCCTGGAAACACCATATATTTT. It is translated as CASRGPPGNTIYF.

V is TRBV6-1 and J is TRBJ2-1; 11 bases fit TRBD2. The CDR3 has 15 residues. J gave up 10 bases and V 2 bases, and 7 bases lay outside the gene matches. The germline gives CDR1 MNHNS, CDR2 SASEGT. The CDR3 reads CASSELLSGRGEQFF. The DNA of the CDR3 is TGTGCCAGCAGTGAATTACTTAGCGGGAGGGGAGAGCAGTTCTTC.

The J gene is TRBJ2-3, the V gene TRBV28; the D is unclear. The germline V and J ends were trimmed by 6 bases and 2 bases, with 6 bases remaining between them. From germline, CDR1 is MDHEN and CDR2 SYDVKM. The CDR3 length is 12 residues. The DNA for the CDR3 is TGTGCCAGCAGGGGGAACACAGATACGCAGTATTTT. Translated, it gives CASRGNTDTQYF.

This clone is a singleton in its sample. V usage is TRBV7-9 and J usage is TRBJ1-1; TRBD1 aligns across 7 bases. Germline V gene data show CDR1 as SEHNR and CDR2 as FQNEAQ (reference sequence). V gave up 4 bases and J gave up 0 bases; unmatched junction bases: 5. The CDR3 is made up of 15 amino acids. The CDR3 DNA reads as TGTGCCAGCAGCTCGAGGACAGGCATGAACACTGAAGCTTTCTTT. Residues: CASSSRTGMNTEAFF.

This clone has only one observation. V and J are TRBV6-5 and TRBJ1-4; 9 nucleotides align to TRBD1. Germline V gives CDR1 MNHEY, CDR2 SVGAGI. This CDR3 is built from 15 residues. After removal of 7 bases from V and 8 bases from J, the junction contained 11 bases not matched to a gene. The CDR3 DNA sequence: TGTGCCAGCACCCTGATACAGGGGGCAAAAGAAAAACTGTTTTTT. The encoded protein is CASTLIQGAKEKLFF.

The sample holds many counts of this clone. The DNA for the CDR3 is TGTGCCAGCAGCCAAGGTGCGGGCGGGTCTTCTGGAAACACCATATATTTT. It translates to CASSQGAGGSSGNTIYF. This sequence joins TRBV3-1 (or the pseudogene TRBV3-2) and TRBJ1-3, with D hard to call. Trimming left V 1 base short and J 1 base short, with 14 bases between. Germline-derived CDR1 and CDR2 are LGHDT and YNNKEL (reference sequence). CDR3 length: 17 amino acids.

The chain joins TRBV2 to TRBJ1-1; no reliable D call. Per germline, CDR1 SNHLY and CDR2 FYNNEI. The CDR3 runs 14 residues. V shed 8 bases and J shed 3 bases, with 16 bases lying between them. CDR3 sequence: CASSPGVGYTEAFF. CDR3 nucleotides: TGTGCCAGCTCCCCTGGGGTGGGCTACACTGAAGCTTTCTTT.

This clone has more than one count but fewer than ten. This chain connects TRBV6-5 to TRBJ1-6; D uncertain. Germline V gene data show CDR1 as MNHEY and CDR2 as SVGAGI. Trimming took 7 bases from V and 8 from J, leaving 15 bases between them. The CDR3 spans 14 residues. CDR3 DNA sequence: TGTGCCAGCACCAAAGGGATGGAGGATTCACCCCTCCACTTT. Amino acid sequence: CASTKGMEDSPLHF.

V gene TRBV6-1 combines with J gene TRBJ1-2; D not resolved. Germline V gives CDR1 MNHNS, CDR2 SASEGT. V was cut by 1 base and J by 5 bases, with 14 bases left in between. CDR3 length equals 15 residues. As DNA, the CDR3 is TGTGCCAGCAGTGAAGGACCCAAAGGAGCTTATGGCTACACCTTC. It encodes CASSEGPKGAYGYTF.

For the CDR3, the DNA is TGTGCCAGCAGCCTACAGGGGGCCGATAATGAAAAACTGTTTTTT. This sequence encodes CASSLQGADNEKLFF. The chain recombines TRBV6-6 with TRBJ1-4; 9 positions agree with TRBD1. Germline V gene data show CDR1 as MNHNY and CDR2 as SVGAGI (reference sequence). Trimming cost V 6 bases and J 4 bases; bases outside gene matches: 6. The CDR3 runs 15 residues.

CDR3 sequence (DNA): TGTGCCAGCAGTGAAGGATCCGGCGCCACTGAAGCTTTCTTT. The encoded protein is CASSEGSGATEAFF. The rearrangement joins TRBV25-1 to TRBJ1-1; the D is unclear. V shed 2 bases and J shed 4 bases, with 11 bases lying between them. Germline CDR1 is MGHDK and CDR2 is SYGVNS. The CDR3 totals 14 residues.

The chain has TRBV7-9 and TRBJ2-4, with a weak D call TRBD1 (6 bases). The CDR3 sequence is 13 residues long. Germline V CDR1 and CDR2: SEHNR, FQNEAQ (reference sequence). Trimming shortened V by 5 bases and J by 7 bases, and 12 bases separated the two germline ends. The CDR3: CASSGERGNIQYF. CDR3 nucleotides: TGTGCCAGCAGCGGGGAGAGGGGGAACATTCAGTACTTC.

This chain connects TRBV7-2 to TRBJ2-6; 7 positions match TRBD2. Germline-derived CDR1 and CDR2 are SGHTA and FQGNSA. V was clipped by 5 bases and J by 2 bases; unmatched bases: 3. The CDR3 totals 15 residues. This CDR3 reads CASSRAGAGANVLTF. DNA for the CDR3: TGTGCCAGCAGCCGGGCGGGAGCTGGGGCCAACGTCCTGACTTTC.